Listed here are 10 T cell receptor beta chains from one sample, sequenced in a study of shared clonotypes between healthy human individuals. CD45RO-negative CD8 cells positively selected for CCR7 made up the naive population, which excluded terminally differentiated effector memory CD45RA+ cells. The method was immunoSEQ multiplex PCR; TCRdb's version includes in-frame clones alone and lacks a portion of them. The sample includes approximately 740,000 clones, about 91% seen only once; the top ten take around 24%. Sequencing was performed on naive CD8+ T cells sorted from blood. These receptor sequences come from a man aged 30-40 years in good health.

This rearrangement joins TRBV5-1 to TRBJ1-1, with D maybe TRBD1 (6 bases). Germline V gene sequence: CDR1 SGHRS, CDR2 YFSETQ. CDR3 length: 15 residues. The ends were cut back, 4 bases at V and 5 bases at J, with 18 bases in the middle. DNA for the CDR3: TGCGCCAGCAGCCATCAACAGGGACTCGGTACTGAAGCTTTCTTT. Translating gives CASSHQQGLGTEAFF. The entire variable domain, with the rest obtained from reference TRBV5-1 and TRBJ1-1, is as follows: KAGVTQTPRYLIKTRGQQVTLSCSPISGHRSVSWYQQTPGQGLQFLFEYFSETQRNKGNFPGRFSGRQFSNSRSEMNVSTLELGDSALYLCASSHQQGLGTEAFFGQGTRLTVV.

This clone was seen only once. The chain's CDR3 is CASSPAPLSGSYEQYF. The CDR3 DNA sequence: TGTGCCAGCAGCCCCGCACCCTTGAGCGGGAGCTACGAGCAGTACTTC. This chain joins TRBV7-9 and TRBJ2-7; TRBD2 aligns across 8 bases. V lost 5 bases and J lost 3; bases outside the gene matches: 12. The CDR3 length is 16 residues. CDR1 is SEHNR, CDR2 FQNEAQ, per germline (reference sequence).

The rearrangement links TRBV6-5 to TRBJ2-7, with D possibly being TRBD1 (6 bases). Looked up from germline, CDR1 is MNHEY and CDR2 is SVGAGI. This CDR3 comprises 16 residues. V was pared by 4 bases and J by 0 bases, with 16 bases between. The CDR3 reads CASSLGLGQISYEQYF. CDR3 DNA: TGTGCCAGCAGTTTGGGGCTCGGACAGATCTCCTACGAGCAGTACTTC.

The CDR3 reads CATEPSIKREGTNEQFF. The DNA of the CDR3 is TGTGCCACCGAACCATCCATTAAGCGGGAGGGAACCAATGAGCAGTTCTTC. This chain links TRBV27 with TRBJ2-1; the match to TRBD2 covers 10 bases. J gave up 6 bases and V 10 bases, and 18 bases lay outside the gene matches. CDR3 length equals 17 residues. Germline lookup yields CDR1 MNHEY and CDR2 SMNVEV (reference sequence).

The V call is TRBV6-5, the J call TRBJ1-2, with 8 nucleotides matching TRBD1. CDR1 MNHEY and CDR2 SVGAGI come from the germline V gene. V shed 3 bases and J 8 bases; nucleotides not matched to a gene: 8. The CDR3 is 14 residues long. CDR3 in amino acids: CASSYGGGTGGYTF. CDR3 sequence (DNA): TGTGCCAGCAGTTATGGAGGGGGGACAGGAGGCTACACCTTC.

The V gene is TRBV11-2, the J gene TRBJ2-3; 7 bases are a match to TRBD1. The germline gives CDR1 SGHAT, CDR2 FQNNGV. V dropped 1 base and J dropped 1; count of bases not matched to a gene: 5. The CDR3 length is 16 residues. CDR3 in amino acids: CASSLGTGTGTDTQYF. Here the CDR3 DNA reads TGTGCCAGCAGCTTAGGAACGGGGACAGGCACAGATACGCAGTATTTT.

This clone has a single count. The CDR3 here is CASSLSLAGGIHEQYF. The CDR3 DNA reads as TGTGCCAGCAGCTTATCTCTAGCGGGAGGGATCCACGAGCAGTACTTC. This chain connects TRBV7-2 to TRBJ2-7; 12 bases agree with TRBD2. The CDR3 consists of 16 residues. The V gene end was trimmed by 2 bases and the J gene end by 5 bases; junction bases not matched to a gene: 7. Germline loops: CDR1 SGHTA, CDR2 FQGNSA.

This chain connects TRBV10-2 to TRBJ2-5; D uncertain. Trimming took 2 bases from V and 0 from J, leaving 10 bases between them. The CDR3 runs to 15 residues. Germline V gene lookup returns CDR1 WSHSY and CDR2 SAAADI. The CDR3 region is CASSEHNPYQETQYF. As DNA, the CDR3 is TGCGCCAGCAGTGAGCACAACCCGTACCAAGAGACCCAGTACTTC.

V gene TRBV5-3 combines with J gene TRBJ2-7, with a possible D match to TRBD2 (6 bases). TRBV5-3 belongs to the ORF category, with a function that is uncertain. CDR3 length equals 21 residues. V lost 7 bases and J lost 0, with 35 bases in between. This CDR3 is CARPKILPGSKTNLSSYEQYF. CDR3 nucleotides: TGTGCCAGACCTAAGATCTTACCCGGGAGCAAGACTAATCTTAGCTCCTACGAGCAGTACTTC.

V usage is TRBV2 and J usage is TRBJ2-1; 12 nucleotides line up with TRBD2. Trimming took 4 bases from V and 10 from J; bases not matched to a gene: 8. From germline, CDR1 is SNHLY and CDR2 FYNNEI. This CDR3 spans 15 amino acids. The CDR3 loop is CASSVAASGRAEQFF. CDR3 nucleotide sequence: TGTGCCAGCAGTGTTGCGGCTAGCGGGAGGGCCGAGCAGTTCTTC.